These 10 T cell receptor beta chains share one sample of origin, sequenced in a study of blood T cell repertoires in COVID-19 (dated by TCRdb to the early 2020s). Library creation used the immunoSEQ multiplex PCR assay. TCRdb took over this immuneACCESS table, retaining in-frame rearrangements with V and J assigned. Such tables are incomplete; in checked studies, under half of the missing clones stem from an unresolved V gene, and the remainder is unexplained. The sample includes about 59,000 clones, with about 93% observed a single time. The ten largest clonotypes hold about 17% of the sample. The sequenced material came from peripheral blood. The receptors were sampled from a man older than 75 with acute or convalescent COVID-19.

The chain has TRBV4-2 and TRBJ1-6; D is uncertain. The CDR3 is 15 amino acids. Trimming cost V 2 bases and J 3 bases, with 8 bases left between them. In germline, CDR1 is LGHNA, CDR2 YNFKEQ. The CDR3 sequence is CASSQSDNYNSPLHF. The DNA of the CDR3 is TGTGCCAGCAGCCAATCCGACAACTATAATTCACCCCTCCACTTT.

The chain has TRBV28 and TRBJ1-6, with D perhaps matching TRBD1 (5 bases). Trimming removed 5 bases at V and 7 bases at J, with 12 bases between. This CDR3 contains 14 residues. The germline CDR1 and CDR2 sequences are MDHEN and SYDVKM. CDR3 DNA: TGTGCCAGCAGTCCCGGCAGGGTAAATTCACCCCTCCACTTT. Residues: CASSPGRVNSPLHF.

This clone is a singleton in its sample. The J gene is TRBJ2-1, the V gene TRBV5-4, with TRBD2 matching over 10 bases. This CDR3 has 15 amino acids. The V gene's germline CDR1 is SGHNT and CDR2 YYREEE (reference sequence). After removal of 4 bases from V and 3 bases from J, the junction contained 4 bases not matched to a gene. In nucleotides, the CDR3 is TGTGCCAGCAGCCTACCTAGCGGGGGCTACAATGAGCAGTTCTTC. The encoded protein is CASSLPSGGYNEQFF.

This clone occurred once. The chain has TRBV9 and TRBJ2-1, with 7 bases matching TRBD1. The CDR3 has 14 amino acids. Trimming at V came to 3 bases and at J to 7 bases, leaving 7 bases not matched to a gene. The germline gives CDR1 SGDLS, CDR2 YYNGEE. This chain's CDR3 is CASSGRDSGNEQFF. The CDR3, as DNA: TGTGCCAGCAGCGGCCGGGACAGTGGAAATGAGCAGTTCTTC.

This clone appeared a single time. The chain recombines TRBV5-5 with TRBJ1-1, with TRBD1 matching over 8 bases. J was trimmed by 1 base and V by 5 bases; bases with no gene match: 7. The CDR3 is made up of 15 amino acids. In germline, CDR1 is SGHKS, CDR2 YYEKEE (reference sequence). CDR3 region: CASSRSRGQNTEAFF. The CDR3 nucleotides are TGTGCCAGCAGTCGGAGCAGGGGGCAGAACACTGAAGCTTTCTTT.

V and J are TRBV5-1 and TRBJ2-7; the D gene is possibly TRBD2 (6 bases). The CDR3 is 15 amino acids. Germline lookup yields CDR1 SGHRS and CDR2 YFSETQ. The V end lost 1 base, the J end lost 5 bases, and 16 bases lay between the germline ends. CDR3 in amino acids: CASSLQGLQGNEQYF. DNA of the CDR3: TGCGCCAGCAGCTTGCAGGGACTCCAAGGCAACGAGCAGTACTTC.

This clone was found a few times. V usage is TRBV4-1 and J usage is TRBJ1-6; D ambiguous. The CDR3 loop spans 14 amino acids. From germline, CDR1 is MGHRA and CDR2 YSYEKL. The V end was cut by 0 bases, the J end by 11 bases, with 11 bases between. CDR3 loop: CASSQDSVLTPLHF. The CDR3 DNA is TGCGCCAGCAGCCAAGATAGCGTCTTGACACCCCTCCACTTT.

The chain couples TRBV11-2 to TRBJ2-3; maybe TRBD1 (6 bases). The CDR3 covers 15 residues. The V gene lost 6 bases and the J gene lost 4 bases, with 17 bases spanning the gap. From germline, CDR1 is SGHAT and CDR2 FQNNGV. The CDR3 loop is CASSQWGTSSDTQYF. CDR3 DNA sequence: TGTGCCAGCAGTCAGTGGGGGACATCATCAGATACGCAGTATTTT.

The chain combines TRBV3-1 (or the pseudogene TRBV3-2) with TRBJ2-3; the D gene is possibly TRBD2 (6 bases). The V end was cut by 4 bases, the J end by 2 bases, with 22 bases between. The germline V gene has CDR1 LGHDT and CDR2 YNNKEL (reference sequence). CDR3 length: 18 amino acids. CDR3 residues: CASSPDPLAETPTDTQYF. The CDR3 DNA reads TGTGCCAGCAGCCCAGACCCGTTAGCGGAGACCCCCACAGATACGCAGTATTTT.

CDR3 DNA sequence: TGCAGCGTTAGTAGCGGGGGGGCCTACGAGCAGTACTTC. Protein product: CSVSSGGAYEQYF. The gene calls are TRBV29-1 and TRBJ2-7, with 11 positions matching TRBD2. The CDR3 totals 13 residues. Germline V gives CDR1 SQVTM, CDR2 ANQGSEA. V lost 5 bases to trimming and J lost 2 bases; unmatched junction nucleotides: 2.